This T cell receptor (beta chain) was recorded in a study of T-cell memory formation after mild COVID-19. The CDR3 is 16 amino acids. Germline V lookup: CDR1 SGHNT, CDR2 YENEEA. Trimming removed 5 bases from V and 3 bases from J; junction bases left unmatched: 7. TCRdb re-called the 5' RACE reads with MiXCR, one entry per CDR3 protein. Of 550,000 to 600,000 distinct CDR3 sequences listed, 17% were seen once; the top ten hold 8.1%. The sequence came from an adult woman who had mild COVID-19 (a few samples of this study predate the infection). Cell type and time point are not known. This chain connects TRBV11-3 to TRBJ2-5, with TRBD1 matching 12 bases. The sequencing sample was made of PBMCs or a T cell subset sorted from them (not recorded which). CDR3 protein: CASSQAGTGGEETQYF. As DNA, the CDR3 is TGTGCCAGCAGCCAGGCCGGGACAGGGGGCGAAGAGACCCAGTACTTC.